These T cell receptor beta chains were read from a single sample in a study of shared clonotypes between healthy human individuals. Data came from immunoSEQ multiplex PCR; TCRdb stores just in-frame clones and leaves some out. The sample holds approximately 2.5 million clones; 85% to 95% are singletons and the top ten take over 0.12%. Sample: naive CD4+ T cells sorted from blood. The receptor source for this set is a man younger than 35 in good health. Both conserved end residues are part of each CDR3. The D gene is left open where the match is weak. Size is stated for part of the rows, as once, few or many counts, or as a class when the clone is expanded.

D gene	V gene	J gene	clone size	CDR3 protein	CDR3 DNA
NA	TRBV19	TRBJ2-7	NA	CASSPQGWTYEQYF	TGTGCCAGTAGTCCACAGGGCTGGACGTACGAGCAGTACTTC
NA	TRBV2	TRBJ2-1	few	CASSGETTISNNEQFF	TGTGCCAGCAGTGGCGAGACTACCATAAGTAACAATGAGCAGTTCTTC
NA	TRBV4-1	TRBJ2-4	NA	CASSDFRGIQYF	TGCGCCAGCAGCGACTTTAGGGGGATTCAGTACTTC
TRBD2	TRBV6-4	TRBJ2-3	NA	CASSDQSGGADTQYF	TGTGCCAGCAGTGACCAGAGCGGGGGCGCAGATACGCAGTATTTT
NA	TRBV15	TRBJ2-5	NA	CATSSSRMETQYF	TGTGCCACCAGCAGTTCGCGCATGGAGACCCAGTACTTC
NA	TRBV9	TRBJ2-2	NA	CASSEAGTGRNTGELFF	TGTGCCAGCAGCGAAGCCGGGACCGGAAGGAACACCGGGGAGCTGTTTTTT
TRBD1	TRBV13	TRBJ2-3	once	CASSLGLRGLSTDTQYF	TGTGCCAGCAGCTTAGGCCTGAGGGGGCTGAGCACAGATACGCAGTATTTT
TRBD1	TRBV18	TRBJ2-7	NA	CASSPYKTGKNEQYF	TGTGCCAGCTCACCATATAAGACAGGGAAGAACGAGCAGTACTTC
TRBD1	TRBV18	TRBJ2-3	NA	CASSPTGTGITDTQYF	TGTGCCAGCTCACCCACCGGGACAGGCATCACAGATACGCAGTATTTT
TRBD1	TRBV2	TRBJ1-4	NA	CASSVDRDSEKLFF	TGTGCCAGCAGTGTGGACAGGGATAGTGAAAAACTGTTTTTT
NA	TRBV7-9	TRBJ2-2	NA	CASSRWGPSTGELFF	TGTGCCAGCAGCCGCTGGGGTCCGTCCACCGGGGAGCTGTTTTTT
NA	TRBV7-8	TRBJ1-1	NA	CASTETGQGFSAFF	TGTGCCAGCACCGAAACGGGGCAGGGGTTTTCAGCTTTCTTT
NA	TRBV15	TRBJ1-2	NA	CATSREEGKNYGYTF	TGTGCCACCAGCAGAGAAGAGGGAAAGAACTATGGCTACACCTTC
TRBD1	TRBV9	TRBJ2-1	NA	CASSPQAGGFVYNEQFF	TGTGCCAGCAGCCCACAGGCAGGGGGCTTCGTCTACAATGAGCAGTTCTTC
NA	TRBV6-4	TRBJ1-1	NA	CASSDSAGGTAFF	TGTGCCAGCAGTGACTCAGCTGGGGGCACAGCTTTCTTT
TRBD2	TRBV6-5	TRBJ2-5	NA	CASTPSGRKETQYF	TGTGCCAGCACGCCTAGCGGGAGGAAGGAGACCCAGTACTTC
NA	TRBV5-1	TRBJ1-3	NA	CASSLIQGDSGNTIYF	TGCGCCAGCAGCTTGATACAGGGAGACTCTGGAAACACCATATATTTT
NA	TRBV2	TRBJ2-3	NA	CASRDQGTQYF	TGTGCCAGCAGGGACCAGGGTACGCAGTATTTT
NA	TRBV5-1	TRBJ2-5	NA	CASSLGPGAETQYF	TGCGCCAGCAGCTTGGGGCCTGGCGCGGAGACCCAGTACTTC
NA	TRBV19	TRBJ2-7	once	CASSNSYLSYEQYF	TGTGCCAGTAGTAATTCATACCTCTCCTACGAGCAGTACTTC
TRBD2	TRBV7-9	TRBJ2-7	NA	CASSDFLSSSGYEQYF	TGTGCCAGCAGTGACTTCCTCAGCTCTAGCGGCTACGAGCAGTACTTC
NA	TRBV19	TRBJ1-3	NA	CASRITPHVNTIYF	TGTGCCAGTAGAATCACCCCCCATGTAAACACCATATATTTT
NA	TRBV2	TRBJ2-3	NA	CASSEGQPVGPQYF	TGTGCCAGCAGTGAAGGGCAGCCGGTGGGTCCGCAGTATTTT
TRBD2	TRBV19	TRBJ2-3	NA	CASGPGGREAQYF	TGTGCCAGTGGTCCGGGAGGGCGAGAAGCGCAGTATTTT
NA	TRBV5-6	TRBJ1-1	NA	CASSPLGGAANTEAFF	TGTGCCAGCAGCCCCTTAGGGGGGGCGGCGAACACTGAAGCTTTCTTT
NA	TRBV9	TRBJ2-1	NA	CASSVAGETYNEQFF	TGTGCCAGCAGCGTAGCGGGGGAGACCTACAATGAGCAGTTCTTC
NA	TRBV2	TRBJ2-5	NA	CASSAVETQYF	TGTGCCAGCAGTGCGGTCGAGACCCAGTACTTC
TRBD1	TRBV9	TRBJ1-4	NA	CASSIGTDASEKLFF	TGTGCCAGCAGCATCGGGACAGATGCTAGTGAAAAACTGTTTTTT
TRBD2	TRBV5-1	TRBJ2-5	NA	CASSLGLAGGQETQYF	TGCGCCAGCAGCTTGGGACTAGCGGGAGGGCAAGAGACCCAGTACTTC
TRBD1	TRBV9	TRBJ1-2	NA	CASSVATGANYGYTF	TGTGCCAGCAGCGTAGCCACAGGGGCCAACTATGGCTACACCTTC
NA	TRBV30	TRBJ2-3	NA	CAWSVYTDTQYF	TGTGCCTGGAGTGTCTATACAGATACGCAGTATTTT
NA	TRBV28	TRBJ2-2	NA	CASSFLAGTGELFF	TGTGCCAGCAGTTTTCTCGCGGGAACCGGGGAGCTGTTTTTT
NA	TRBV12-5	TRBJ2-3	NA	CASGNGRADTQYF	TGTGCTAGTGGAAACGGACGCGCAGATACGCAGTATTTT
NA	TRBV21-1	TRBJ2-1	NA	CASSGGGNEQFF	TGTGCCAGCAGCGGAGGGGGTAATGAGCAGTTCTTC